This T cell receptor (beta chain) originates from a study of T cell responses to AZD1222 COVID-19 vaccine. Assay: immunoSEQ multiplex PCR; the TCRdb copy retains only in-frame clones and omits some. Of about 160,000 clones in the sample, 85% to 95% were seen once. V dropped 0 bases and J dropped 5 bases, with 8 bases sitting between them. The CDR3 length is 14 residues. Germline V gene data show CDR1 as SGHRS and CDR2 as YFSETQ. As regards this clone: Its antigen is not identified.

Study-wide results and caveats: Unmutated variant regions are reportedly targeted by nearly half of spike-specific TCRs.

V gene TRBV5-1 combines with J gene TRBJ1-4, with TRBD1 as a possible D gene (6 bases). The TCR was taken from an adult who received the AZD1222 COVID-19 vaccine. Sequencing used peripheral blood, obtained 28 days after the second AZD1222 dose. The chain's CDR3 is CASSLGQANEKLFF. DNA of the CDR3: TGCGCCAGCAGCTTGGGACAGGCAAATGAAAAACTGTTTTTT.